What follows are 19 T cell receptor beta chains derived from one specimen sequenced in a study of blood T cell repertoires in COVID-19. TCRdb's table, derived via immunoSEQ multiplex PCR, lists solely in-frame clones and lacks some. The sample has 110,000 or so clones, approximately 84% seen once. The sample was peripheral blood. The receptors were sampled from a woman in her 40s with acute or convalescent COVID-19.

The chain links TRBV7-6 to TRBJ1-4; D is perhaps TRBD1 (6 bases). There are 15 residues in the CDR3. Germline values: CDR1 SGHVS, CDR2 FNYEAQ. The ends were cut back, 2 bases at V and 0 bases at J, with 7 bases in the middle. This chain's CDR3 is CASSLTGSTNEKLFF. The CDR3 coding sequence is TGTGCCAGCAGCTTAACAGGGTCAACTAATGAAAAACTGTTTTTT.

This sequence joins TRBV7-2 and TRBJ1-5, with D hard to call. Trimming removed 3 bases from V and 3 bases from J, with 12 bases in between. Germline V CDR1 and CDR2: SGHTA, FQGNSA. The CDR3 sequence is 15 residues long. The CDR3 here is CASSFRSGYNQPQHF. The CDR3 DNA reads TGTGCCAGCAGCTTTCGCTCAGGATACAATCAGCCCCAGCATTTT.

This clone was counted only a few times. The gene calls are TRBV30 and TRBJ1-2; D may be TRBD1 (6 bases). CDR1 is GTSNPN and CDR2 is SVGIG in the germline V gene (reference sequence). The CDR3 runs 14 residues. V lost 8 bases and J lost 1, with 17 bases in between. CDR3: CAANSDRYNYGYTF. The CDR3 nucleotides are TGTGCCGCAAACTCTGACAGGTATAACTATGGCTACACCTTC. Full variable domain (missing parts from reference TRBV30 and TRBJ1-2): SQTIHQWPATLVQPVGSPLSLECTVEGTSNPNLYWYRQAAGRGLQLLFYSVGIGQISSEVPQNLSASRPQDRQFILSSKKLLLSDSGFYLCAANSDRYNYGYTFGSGTRLTVV.

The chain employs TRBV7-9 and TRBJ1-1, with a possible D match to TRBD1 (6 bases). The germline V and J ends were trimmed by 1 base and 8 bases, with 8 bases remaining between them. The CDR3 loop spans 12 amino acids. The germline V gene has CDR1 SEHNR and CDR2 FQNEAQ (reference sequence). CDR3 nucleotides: TGTGCCAGCAGCTTAGAAACAGGGGAAGCTTTCTTT. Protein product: CASSLETGEAFF.

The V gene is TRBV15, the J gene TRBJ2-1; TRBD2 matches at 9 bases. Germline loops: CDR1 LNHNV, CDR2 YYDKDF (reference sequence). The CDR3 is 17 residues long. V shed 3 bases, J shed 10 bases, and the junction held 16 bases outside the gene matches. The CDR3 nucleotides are TGTGCCACCAGCAGGTCCACCGGGCGGGGGGGCCTAGGGGAGCAGTTCTTC. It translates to CATSRSTGRGGLGEQFF.

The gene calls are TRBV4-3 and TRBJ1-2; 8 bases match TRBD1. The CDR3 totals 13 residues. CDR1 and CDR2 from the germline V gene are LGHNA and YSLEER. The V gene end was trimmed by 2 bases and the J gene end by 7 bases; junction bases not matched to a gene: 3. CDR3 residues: CASSQLGTGGYTF. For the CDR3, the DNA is TGCGCCAGCAGCCAATTGGGGACAGGTGGCTACACCTTC.

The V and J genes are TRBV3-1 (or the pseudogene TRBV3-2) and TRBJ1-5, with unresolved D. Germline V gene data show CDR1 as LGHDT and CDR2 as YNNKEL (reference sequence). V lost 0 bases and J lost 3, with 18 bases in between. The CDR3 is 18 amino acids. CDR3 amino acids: CASSQDRRAEAVNQPQHF. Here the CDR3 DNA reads TGTGCCAGCAGCCAAGATCGGCGGGCGGAGGCGGTCAATCAGCCCCAGCATTTT.

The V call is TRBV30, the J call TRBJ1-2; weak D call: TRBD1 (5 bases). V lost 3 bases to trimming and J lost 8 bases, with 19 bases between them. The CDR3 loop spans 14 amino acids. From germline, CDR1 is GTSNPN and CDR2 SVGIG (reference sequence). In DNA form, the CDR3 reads TGTGCCTGGAGGAAACCATCGGGGGTTCCGGGCTACACCTTC. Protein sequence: CAWRKPSGVPGYTF.

CDR3 region: CASRGAGLPSTDTQYF. The CDR3 coding sequence is TGTGCCAGCAGGGGAGCGGGACTTCCTAGCACAGATACGCAGTATTTT. V is TRBV27 and J is TRBJ2-3, with TRBD2 identical over 7 bases. After removal of 6 bases from V and 0 bases from J, the junction contained 9 bases not matched to a gene. The CDR3 loop spans 16 amino acids. Germline values: CDR1 MNHEY, CDR2 SMNVEV (reference sequence).

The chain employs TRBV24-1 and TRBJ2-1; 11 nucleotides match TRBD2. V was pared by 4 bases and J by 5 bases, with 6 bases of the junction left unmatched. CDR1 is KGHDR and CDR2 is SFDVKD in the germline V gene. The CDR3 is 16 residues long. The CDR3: CATSDPSGGRHNEQFF. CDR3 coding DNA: TGTGCCACCAGTGACCCTAGCGGGGGGCGGCACAATGAGCAGTTCTTC.

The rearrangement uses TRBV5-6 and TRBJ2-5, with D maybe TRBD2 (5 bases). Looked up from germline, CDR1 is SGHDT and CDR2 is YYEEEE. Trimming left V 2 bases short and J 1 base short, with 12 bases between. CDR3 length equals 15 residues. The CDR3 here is CASSFQRGSQETQYF. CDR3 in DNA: TGTGCCAGCAGCTTTCAGCGTGGGAGCCAAGAGACCCAGTACTTC.

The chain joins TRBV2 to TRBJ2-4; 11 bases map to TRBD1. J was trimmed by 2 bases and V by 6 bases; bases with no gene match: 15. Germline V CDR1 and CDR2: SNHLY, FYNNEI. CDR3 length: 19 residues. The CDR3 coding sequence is TGTGCCAGCAGCCAACCCAAGGACAGGGGGCATTGGACCAAAAACATTCAGTACTTC. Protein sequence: CASSQPKDRGHWTKNIQYF.

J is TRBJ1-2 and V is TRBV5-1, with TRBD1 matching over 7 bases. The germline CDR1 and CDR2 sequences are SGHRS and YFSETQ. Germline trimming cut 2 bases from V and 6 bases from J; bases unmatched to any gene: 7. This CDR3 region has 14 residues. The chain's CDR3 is CASSFTLGQDGYTF. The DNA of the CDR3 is TGCGCCAGCAGCTTTACCCTCGGACAGGATGGCTACACCTTC.

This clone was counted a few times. Here the CDR3 reads CASSSQASSGNTIYF. The CDR3 DNA reads as TGTGCCAGCAGTTCACAGGCTTCCTCTGGAAACACCATATATTTT. V gene TRBV6-5 combines with J gene TRBJ1-3; a weak D match, TRBD1 (5 bases). Trimming cost V 4 bases and J 0 bases, with 10 bases left between them. The germline V gene encodes CDR1 MNHEY and CDR2 SVGAGI. This CDR3 region has 15 residues.

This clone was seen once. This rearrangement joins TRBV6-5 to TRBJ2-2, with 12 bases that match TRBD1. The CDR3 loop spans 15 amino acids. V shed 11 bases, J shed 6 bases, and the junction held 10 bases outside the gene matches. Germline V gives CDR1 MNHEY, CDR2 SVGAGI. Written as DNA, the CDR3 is TGTGCCGCGGGGACAGGGGGCGGAACGGCCGGGGAGCTGTTTTTT. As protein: CAAGTGGGTAGELFF.

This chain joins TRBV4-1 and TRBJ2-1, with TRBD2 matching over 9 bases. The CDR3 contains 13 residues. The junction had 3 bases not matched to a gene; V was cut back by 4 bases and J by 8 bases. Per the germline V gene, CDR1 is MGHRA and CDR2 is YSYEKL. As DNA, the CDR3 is TGCGCCAGCAGCCTTCGGACTAGCGATGAGCAGTTCTTC. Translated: CASSLRTSDEQFF.

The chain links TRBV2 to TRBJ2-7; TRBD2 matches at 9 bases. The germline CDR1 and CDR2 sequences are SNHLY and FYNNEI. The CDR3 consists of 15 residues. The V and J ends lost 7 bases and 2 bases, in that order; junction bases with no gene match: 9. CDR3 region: CASNALLAGTYEQYF. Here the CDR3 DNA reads TGTGCCAGCAACGCCCTCCTAGCGGGGACCTACGAGCAGTACTTC. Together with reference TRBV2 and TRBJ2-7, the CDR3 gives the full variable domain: EPEVTQTPSHQVTQMGQEVILRCVPISNHLYFYWYRQILGQKVEFLVSFYNNEISEKSEIFDDQFSVERPDGSNFTLKIRSTKLEDSAMYFCASNALLAGTYEQYFGPGTRLTVT.

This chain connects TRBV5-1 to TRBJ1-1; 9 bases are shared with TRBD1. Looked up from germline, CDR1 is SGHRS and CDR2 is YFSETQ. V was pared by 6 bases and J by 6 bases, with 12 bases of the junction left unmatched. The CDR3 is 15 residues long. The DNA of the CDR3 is TGCGCCAGCACCCCTGGTGGGACAGGGCAGGCTGAAGCTTTCTTT. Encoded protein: CASTPGGTGQAEAFF.

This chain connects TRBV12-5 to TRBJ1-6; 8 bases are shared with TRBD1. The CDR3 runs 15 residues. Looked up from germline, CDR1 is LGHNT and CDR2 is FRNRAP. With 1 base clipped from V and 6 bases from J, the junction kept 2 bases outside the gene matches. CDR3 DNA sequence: TGTGCTAGTGGTTTGGACAGGGGGGCTAATTCACCCCTCCACTTT. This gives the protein CASGLDRGANSPLHF. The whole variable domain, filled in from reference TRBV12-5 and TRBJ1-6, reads DARVTQTPRHKVTEMGQEVTMRCQPILGHNTVFWYRQTMMQGLELLAYFRNRAPLDDSGMPKDRFSAEMPDATLATLKIQPSEPRDSAVYFCASGLDRGANSPLHFGNGTRLTVT.